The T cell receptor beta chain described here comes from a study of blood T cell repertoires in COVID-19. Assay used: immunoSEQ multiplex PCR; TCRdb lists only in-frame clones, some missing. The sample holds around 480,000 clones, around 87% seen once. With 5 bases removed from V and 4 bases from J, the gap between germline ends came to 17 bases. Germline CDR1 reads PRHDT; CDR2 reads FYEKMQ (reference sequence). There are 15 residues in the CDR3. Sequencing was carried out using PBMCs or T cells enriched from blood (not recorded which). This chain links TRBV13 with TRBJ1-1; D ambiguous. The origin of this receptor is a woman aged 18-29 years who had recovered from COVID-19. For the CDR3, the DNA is TGTGCCAGCAGCCCAGACCGAGGAGGATTCACTGAAGCTTTCTTT. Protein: CASSPDRGGFTEAFF. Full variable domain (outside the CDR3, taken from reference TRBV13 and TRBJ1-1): AAGVIQSPRHLIKEKRETATLKCYPIPRHDTVYWYQQGPGQDPQFLISFYEKMQSDKGSIPDRFSAQQFSDYHSELNMSSLELGDSALYFCASSPDRGGFTEAFFGQGTRLTVV.